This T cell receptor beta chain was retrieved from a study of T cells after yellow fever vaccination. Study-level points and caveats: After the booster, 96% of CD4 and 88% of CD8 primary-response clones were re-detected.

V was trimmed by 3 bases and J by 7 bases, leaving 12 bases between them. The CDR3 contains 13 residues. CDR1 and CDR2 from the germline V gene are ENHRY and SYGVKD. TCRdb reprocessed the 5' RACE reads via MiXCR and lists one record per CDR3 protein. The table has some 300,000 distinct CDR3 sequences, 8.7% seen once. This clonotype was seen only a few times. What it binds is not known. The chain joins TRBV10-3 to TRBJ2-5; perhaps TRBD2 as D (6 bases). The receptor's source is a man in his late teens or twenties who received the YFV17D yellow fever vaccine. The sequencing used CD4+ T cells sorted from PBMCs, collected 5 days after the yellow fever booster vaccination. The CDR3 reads CAISDSSDGTQYF. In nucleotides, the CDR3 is TGTGCCATCAGTGACTCTAGCGATGGGACCCAGTACTTC.